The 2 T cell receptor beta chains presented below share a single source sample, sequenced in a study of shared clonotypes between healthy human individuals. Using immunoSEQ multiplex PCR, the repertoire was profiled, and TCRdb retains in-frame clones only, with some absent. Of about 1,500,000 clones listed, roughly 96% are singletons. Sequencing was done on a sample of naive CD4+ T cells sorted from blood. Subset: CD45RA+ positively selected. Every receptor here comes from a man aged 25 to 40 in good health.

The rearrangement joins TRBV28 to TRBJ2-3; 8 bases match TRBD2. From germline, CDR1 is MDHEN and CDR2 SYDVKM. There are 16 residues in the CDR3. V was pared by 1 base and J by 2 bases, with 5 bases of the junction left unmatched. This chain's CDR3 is CASSLYAGGVTDTQYF. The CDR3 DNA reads TGTGCCAGCAGTTTATATGCGGGAGGCGTCACAGATACGCAGTATTTT.

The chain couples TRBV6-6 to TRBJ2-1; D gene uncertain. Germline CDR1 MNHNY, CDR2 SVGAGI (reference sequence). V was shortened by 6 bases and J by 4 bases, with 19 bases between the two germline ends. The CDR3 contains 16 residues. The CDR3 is CASSESIGWAYNEQFF. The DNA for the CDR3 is TGTGCCAGCAGCGAAAGTATCGGGTGGGCATACAATGAGCAGTTCTTC.